These 26 T cell receptor beta chains came from one sample sequenced in a study of blood T cell repertoires in COVID-19. Measured with immunoSEQ multiplex PCR; TCRdb has only the in-frame clones, and not every one. The sample holds over 130,000 clones, 65% to 90% seen once. Specimen: peripheral blood. The receptors were sampled from a man in his fifties or sixties with acute or convalescent COVID-19.

This clone has just a few counts. The V and J genes are TRBV3-1 (or the pseudogene TRBV3-2) and TRBJ1-4, with D possibly TRBD1 on 6 matching bases. This CDR3 region has 16 residues. Germline CDR1 and CDR2: LGHDT and YNNKEL (reference sequence). Trimming shortened V by 5 bases and J by 4 bases, and 17 bases separated the two germline ends. The CDR3 DNA sequence: TGTGCCAGCAGCTCGCAGAGTTGGACAGTTAATGAAAAACTGTTTTTT. Translation: CASSSQSWTVNEKLFF.

The chain employs TRBV10-3 and TRBJ1-6, with 8 bases fitting TRBD1. CDR1 ENHRY and CDR2 SYGVKD come from the germline V gene. This CDR3 contains 15 residues. The V segment lost 3 bases and the J segment 8 bases; nucleotides outside the gene matches: 6. The CDR3 DNA reads as TGTGCCATCAGTGATCCTCAGGGGGCTTATTCACCCCTCCACTTT. Translated: CAISDPQGAYSPLHF.

V usage is TRBV10-3 and J usage is TRBJ1-1; TRBD1 is a possible D gene (6 bases). The V gene lost 6 bases and the J gene lost 1 base, with 12 bases spanning the gap. Germline CDR1 is ENHRY and CDR2 is SYGVKD. This CDR3 is built from 14 residues. The CDR3 coding sequence is TGTGCCATCAGAACAGGACAGAGGAACACTGAAGCTTTCTTT. It encodes CAIRTGQRNTEAFF.

The chain combines TRBV6-1 with TRBJ2-7, with D hard to call. The germline V and J ends were trimmed by 2 bases and 2 bases, with 13 bases remaining between them. The germline V gene has CDR1 MNHNS and CDR2 SASEGT. The CDR3 is 15 residues long. CDR3 DNA: TGTGCCAGCAGTGAATGGGCAGGCTTGACCTACGAGCAGTACTTC. This codes for CASSEWAGLTYEQYF.

This chain uses TRBV28 with TRBJ2-3; 11 bases are shared with TRBD2. CDR3 size: 16 residues. Per the germline V gene, CDR1 is MDHEN and CDR2 is SYDVKM. The trim removed 4 bases at V and 1 base at J, leaving 4 bases unmatched. The CDR3 protein is CASSSLAGGGTDTQYF. The CDR3 coding sequence is TGTGCCAGCAGTTCATTAGCGGGAGGGGGCACAGATACGCAGTATTTT.

The rearrangement joins TRBV1 to TRBJ1-4; the D segment call TRBD1 is taken from the table without a DNA check. TRBV1 is a pseudogene. The length of the CDR3 is 15 residues. The CDR3 loop reads CTSSQGGRANEKLFF. The CDR3 bases are TGCACCAGCAGCCAAGGTGGCAGGGCTAATGAAAAACTGTTTTTT.

The CDR3 region is CASSPTVQNEKLFF. For the CDR3, the DNA is TGTGCCAGCAGCCCGACAGTCCAAAATGAAAAACTGTTTTTT. The chain uses TRBV3-1 (or the pseudogene TRBV3-2) and TRBJ1-4; the D gene is possibly TRBD1 (5 bases). V lost 4 bases and J 5 bases, leaving 11 bases between the germline ends. The CDR3 has 14 amino acids. Germline assignment: CDR1 LGHDT and CDR2 YNNKEL (reference sequence).

The V call is TRBV5-4, the J call TRBJ2-1; 11 bases map to TRBD2. The V and J ends lost 0 bases and 4 bases, in that order; junction bases with no gene match: 3. The CDR3 has 16 amino acids. Germline CDR1 is SGHNT and CDR2 is YYREEE (reference sequence). DNA of the CDR3: TGTGCCAGCAGCTTGGCTAGCGGGGGGTCTTACAATGAGCAGTTCTTC. Protein: CASSLASGGSYNEQFF.

J is TRBJ1-2 and V is TRBV28; D perhaps matches TRBD1 (5 bases). Between the trimmed V and J ends, which lost 6 bases and 6 bases, there was a span of 11 bases. CDR1 and CDR2 from the germline V gene are MDHEN and SYDVKM. The CDR3 contains 12 residues. The CDR3 DNA reads TGTGCCAGCAGCACCCCGGGGGATGGCTACACCTTC. Residues: CASSTPGDGYTF.

The rearrangement joins TRBV27 to TRBJ2-3, with 10 bases aligning to TRBD2. V was clipped by 1 base and J by 5 bases; unmatched bases: 6. CDR1 is MNHEY, CDR2 SMNVEV, per germline (reference sequence). CDR3 length: 16 amino acids. The chain's CDR3 is CASSLLASGGVDTQYF. The CDR3 nucleotides are TGTGCCAGCAGTTTATTGGCTAGCGGGGGTGTAGATACGCAGTATTTT.

This chain links TRBV6-5 with TRBJ1-5; possible D gene TRBD1, 5 bases. Between the trimmed V and J ends, which lost 6 bases and 4 bases, there was a span of 10 bases. CDR3 length: 13 residues. Germline CDR1 MNHEY, CDR2 SVGAGI. CDR3 sequence: CASRGGVNQPQHF. CDR3 nucleotide sequence: TGTGCCAGCAGGGGGGGTGTGAATCAGCCCCAGCATTTT.

The J gene is TRBJ1-2, the V gene TRBV5-1; no clear D. The V and J ends lost 1 base and 3 bases respectively, with 10 bases between them. The CDR3 extends over 14 amino acids. Looked up from germline, CDR1 is SGHRS and CDR2 is YFSETQ. This CDR3 reads CASSLNLQHYGYTF. DNA of the CDR3: TGCGCCAGCAGCTTGAACCTACAGCACTATGGCTACACCTTC.

The chain employs TRBV6-5 and TRBJ1-2, with 8 bases aligning to TRBD1. Germline values: CDR1 MNHEY, CDR2 SVGAGI. This CDR3 is built from 13 residues. With 4 bases clipped from V and 5 bases from J, the junction kept 3 bases outside the gene matches. This CDR3 is CASSSDRAYGYTF. For the CDR3, the DNA is TGTGCCAGCAGTTCGGACAGGGCGTATGGCTACACCTTC.

This CDR3 reads CASSLPTYRGRGYTF. In DNA form, the CDR3 reads TGTGCCAGCAGTTTACCTACTTACAGGGGACGGGGCTACACCTTC. The genes are TRBV28 and TRBJ1-2, with 7 bases identical to TRBD1. In germline, CDR1 is MDHEN, CDR2 SYDVKM. Trimming cost V 2 bases and J 8 bases; bases outside gene matches: 11. The CDR3 consists of 15 residues.

V is TRBV7-3 and J is TRBJ2-3; the D gene is possibly TRBD2 (5 bases). The CDR3 has 14 residues. Germline CDR1 reads SGHTA; CDR2 reads FQGTGA. V was pared by 4 bases and J by 3 bases, with 11 bases between. The CDR3 nucleotides are TGTGCCAGCAGCTACCGGGGAATGACAGATACGCAGTATTTT. This gives the protein CASSYRGMTDTQYF.

In DNA, the CDR3 is TGTGCCAGCAGCTTAGATCATAGGGACACCGAAAAACTGTTTTTT. This codes for CASSLDHRDTEKLFF. The chain employs TRBV11-2 and TRBJ1-4; TRBD1 might be the D (6 bases). CDR1 is SGHAT and CDR2 is FQNNGV in the germline V gene. V was trimmed by 0 bases and J by 8 bases, leaving 13 bases between them. This CDR3 has 15 residues.

J is TRBJ2-1 and V is TRBV2; maybe TRBD1 (5 bases). V was trimmed by 6 bases and J by 8 bases, leaving 8 bases between them. The CDR3 is 11 residues long. In germline, CDR1 is SNHLY, CDR2 FYNNEI. The CDR3 loop reads CASRRGYEQFF. DNA of the CDR3: TGTGCCAGCAGAAGGGGTTATGAGCAGTTCTTC.

The rearrangement links TRBV9 to TRBJ1-6; TRBD1 might be the D (5 bases). The V end was cut by 1 base, the J end by 10 bases, with 15 bases between. The germline V gene encodes CDR1 SGDLS and CDR2 YYNGEE. This CDR3 region has 15 residues. CDR3 region: CASSVSGALESPLHF. CDR3 sequence (DNA): TGTGCCAGCAGCGTAAGCGGGGCATTGGAATCACCCCTCCACTTT.

The sample holds one count of this clone. This chain uses TRBV19 with TRBJ2-2; TRBD1 is a possible D gene (6 bases). The CDR3 spans 14 residues. The germline V and J ends were trimmed by 4 bases and 4 bases, with 10 bases remaining between them. Germline lookup yields CDR1 LNHDA and CDR2 SQIVND (reference sequence). The CDR3 DNA follows: TGTGCCAGTAGTACGCAGGGGAGCACCGGGGAGCTGTTTTTT. Its translation is CASSTQGSTGELFF.

The rearrangement uses TRBV28 and TRBJ2-3; TRBD2 is a possible D gene (5 bases). V gave up 2 bases and J gave up 1 base, with 13 bases separating them. The CDR3 has 16 amino acids. CDR1 and CDR2 from the germline V gene are MDHEN and SYDVKM. The CDR3 here is CASSLRSGSGTDTQYF. CDR3 bases: TGTGCCAGCAGTTTACGATCGGGGTCAGGCACAGATACGCAGTATTTT.

J is TRBJ2-7 and V is TRBV7-2, with a tentative D call TRBD2 (5 bases). CDR1 and CDR2 from the germline V gene are SGHTA and FQGNSA. Trimming took off 0 bases at V and 0 bases at J, with 15 bases between the two ends. The CDR3 length is 17 residues. The CDR3 region is CASSLAGSSQLSYEQYF. The CDR3 coding sequence is TGTGCCAGCAGCTTAGCAGGGAGTTCCCAACTCTCCTACGAGCAGTACTTC.

The CDR3 sequence is CASSATGGENSPLHF. The DNA for the CDR3 is TGTGCCAGCAGCGCGACAGGGGGCGAAAATTCACCCCTCCACTTT. V is TRBV9 and J is TRBJ1-6; 10 bases are shared with TRBD1. Per the germline V gene, CDR1 is SGDLS and CDR2 is YYNGEE. This CDR3 contains 15 residues. V shed 3 bases and J 7 bases; nucleotides not matched to a gene: 4.

CDR3 sequence (DNA): TGTGCCAGCAGCTTGGAACAGGTTACTGAAGCTTTCTTT. Translating gives CASSLEQVTEAFF. The chain has TRBV5-5 and TRBJ1-1, with D perhaps matching TRBD1 (5 bases). From germline, CDR1 is SGHKS and CDR2 YYEKEE (reference sequence). Trimming left V 0 bases short and J 5 bases short, with 8 bases between. The CDR3 has 13 amino acids.

V is TRBV13 and J is TRBJ1-2; weak D call: TRBD1 (6 bases). The germline V gene has CDR1 PRHDT and CDR2 FYEKMQ (reference sequence). This CDR3 has 15 amino acids. The germline V and J ends were trimmed by 5 bases and 4 bases, with 17 bases remaining between them. The DNA for the CDR3 is TGTGCCAGCAGCCGAAGACTACAGGGCGGCTATGGCTACACCTTC. This gives the protein CASSRRLQGGYGYTF.

This clone has a handful of counts. This chain uses TRBV29-1 with TRBJ1-1; no clear D. CDR3 length: 11 amino acids. V lost 5 bases to trimming and J lost 1 base, with 5 bases between them. CDR1 SQVTM and CDR2 ANQGSEA come from the germline V gene. This CDR3 is CSVSQNTEAFF. CDR3 nucleotides: TGCAGCGTTTCCCAGAACACTGAAGCTTTCTTT.

This chain joins TRBV9 and TRBJ2-1; 13 bases map to TRBD2. Per germline, CDR1 SGDLS and CDR2 YYNGEE. Trimming removed 3 bases from V and 10 bases from J; junction bases left unmatched: 4. The CDR3 covers 14 residues. This CDR3 is CASSEGLAGREQFF. CDR3 coding DNA: TGTGCCAGCAGCGAGGGACTAGCGGGACGGGAGCAGTTCTTC.